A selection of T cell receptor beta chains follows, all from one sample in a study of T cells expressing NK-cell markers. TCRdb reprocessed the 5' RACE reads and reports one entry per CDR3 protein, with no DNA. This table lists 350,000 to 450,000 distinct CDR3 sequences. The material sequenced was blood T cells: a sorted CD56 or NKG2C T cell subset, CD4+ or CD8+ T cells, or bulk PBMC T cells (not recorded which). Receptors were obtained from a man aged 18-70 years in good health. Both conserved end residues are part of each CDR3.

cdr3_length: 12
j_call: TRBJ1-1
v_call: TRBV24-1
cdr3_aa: CATSDIRGEAFF

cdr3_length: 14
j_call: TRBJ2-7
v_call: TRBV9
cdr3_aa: CASSTGASLREQYF

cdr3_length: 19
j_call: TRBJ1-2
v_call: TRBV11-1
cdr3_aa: CASSLLVTDRPARYRGYTF

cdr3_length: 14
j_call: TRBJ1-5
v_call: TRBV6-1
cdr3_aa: CASSEKGAGQPQHF

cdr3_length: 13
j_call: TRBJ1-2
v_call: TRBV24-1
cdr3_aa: CATSGLKGNGYTF

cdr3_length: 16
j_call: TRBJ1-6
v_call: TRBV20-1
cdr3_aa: CSARVSRGEANSPLHF

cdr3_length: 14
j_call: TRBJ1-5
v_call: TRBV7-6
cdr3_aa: CASSLPGAGQPQHF

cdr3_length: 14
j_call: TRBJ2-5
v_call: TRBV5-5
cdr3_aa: CTSSLNRDSYEQYF

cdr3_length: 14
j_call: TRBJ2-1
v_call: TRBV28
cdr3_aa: CASSFRQGFGEQFF

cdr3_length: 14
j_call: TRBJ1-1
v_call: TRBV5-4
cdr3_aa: CASGKREGSTEAFF

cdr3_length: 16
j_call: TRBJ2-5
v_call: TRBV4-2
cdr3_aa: CASSQDGTSGGISWYF

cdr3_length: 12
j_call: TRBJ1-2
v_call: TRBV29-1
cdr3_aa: CSVESVNYGYTF

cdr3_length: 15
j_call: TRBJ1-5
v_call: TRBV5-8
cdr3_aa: CASRPFGRSNQPQHF

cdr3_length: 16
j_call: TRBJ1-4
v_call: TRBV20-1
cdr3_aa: CSSKTTRQGANEKLFF

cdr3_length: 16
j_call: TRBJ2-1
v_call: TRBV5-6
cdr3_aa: CASSFRLAAFYNEQFF

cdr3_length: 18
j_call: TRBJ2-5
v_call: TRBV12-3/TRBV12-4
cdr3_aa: CASSLANLAGGTQETQYF

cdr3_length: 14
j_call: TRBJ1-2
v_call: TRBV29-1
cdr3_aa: CSVGHRDSNYGYTF

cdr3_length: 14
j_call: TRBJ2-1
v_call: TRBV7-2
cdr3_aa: CASSGRGPGGEQFF

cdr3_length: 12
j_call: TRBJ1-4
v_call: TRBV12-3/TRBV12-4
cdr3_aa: CASSLSGQRVFF

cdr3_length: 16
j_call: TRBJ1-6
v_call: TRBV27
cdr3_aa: CASGTGDRGYNSPLHF

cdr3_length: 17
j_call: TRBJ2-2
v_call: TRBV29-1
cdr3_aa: CSVEVHSRLVNTGELFF

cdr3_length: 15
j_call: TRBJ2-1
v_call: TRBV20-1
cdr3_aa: CSAPPSGASYNEQFF